The next 9 T cell receptor beta chains were all read from a single sample in a study of shared clonotypes between healthy human individuals. Sequencing was performed with immunoSEQ multiplex PCR; in TCRdb, only in-frame clones are kept and a portion is missing. The sample contains 470,000 or so clones, roughly 80% of which appear only once. The source material was PBMCs. The source is a woman in her thirties or forties in good health. Some clones in this sample may be carry-over from other donors' samples.

This clone was seen a single time. The V gene is TRBV5-1, the J gene TRBJ1-2, with 9 nucleotides matching TRBD1. Germline CDR1 SGHRS, CDR2 YFSETQ. V shed 4 bases and J 8 bases; nucleotides not matched to a gene: 12. The CDR3 length is 15 residues. The CDR3 loop is CASSDPGQGMAGYTF. CDR3 bases: TGCGCCAGCAGCGATCCGGGACAGGGTATGGCAGGCTACACCTTC.

This clone has a count of ten or more. Other DNA sequences in the sample encode the same CDR3. This chain joins TRBV28 and TRBJ2-7, with TRBD2 matching 7 bases. V lost 5 bases to trimming and J lost 0 bases; unmatched junction nucleotides: 10. This CDR3 has 16 residues. Germline V gives CDR1 MDHEN, CDR2 SYDVKM. In DNA, the CDR3 is TGTGCCAGCAGTCGACTGAGCGGGATTACCTCCTACGAGCAGTACTTC. The encoded protein is CASSRLSGITSYEQYF. The entire variable domain, with the rest obtained from reference TRBV28 and TRBJ2-7, is as follows: DVKVTQSSRYLVKRTGEKVFLECVQDMDHENMFWYRQDPGLGLRLIYFSYDVKMKEKGDIPEGYSVSREKKERFSLILESASTNQTSMYLCASSRLSGITSYEQYFGPGTRLTVT.

J is TRBJ1-4 and V is TRBV28, with 8 bases matching TRBD1. The CDR3 is made up of 18 amino acids. J lost 8 bases, V lost 2 bases, and 16 bases had no gene match. Germline CDR1 reads MDHEN; CDR2 reads SYDVKM. CDR3 in DNA: TGTGCCAGCAGTTTAAGAGGGGGCCAGGGGGCGTTTGGAGAAAAACTGTTTTTT. Translation gives CASSLRGGQGAFGEKLFF.

Worth noting for this clone: A much larger clone differs from this one at a single base, so this may be a read error. This same CDR3 is encoded by further DNA sequences in the sample. The rearrangement links TRBV30 to TRBJ2-7, with 8 bases identical to TRBD2. The CDR3 is 14 amino acids. Looked up from germline, CDR1 is GTSNPN and CDR2 is SVGIG (reference sequence). The DNA of the CDR3 is TGTGCTTGGAGTGACGGGAGGGCATGGTACGAGCAGTACTTC. This codes for CAWSDGRAWYEQYF.

This rearrangement joins TRBV27 to TRBJ2-6, with D maybe TRBD2 (6 bases). Per the germline V gene, CDR1 is MNHEY and CDR2 is SMNVEV (reference sequence). V lost 0 bases and J 2 bases, leaving 14 bases between the germline ends. The CDR3 extends over 18 amino acids. The CDR3 region is CASSLSPPTGAGANVLTF. The CDR3 region has the DNA TGTGCCAGCAGTTTATCGCCCCCAACGGGGGCTGGGGCCAACGTCCTGACTTTC.

This chain connects TRBV27 to TRBJ1-1; weak D call: TRBD1 (5 bases). The germline V and J ends were trimmed by 1 base and 1 base, with 10 bases remaining between them. From germline, CDR1 is MNHEY and CDR2 SMNVEV (reference sequence). The CDR3 has 15 amino acids. CDR3 coding DNA: TGTGCCAGCAGTTTATATGGGGACCCGAACACTGAAGCTTTCTTT. This encodes CASSLYGDPNTEAFF.

The rearrangement uses TRBV2 and TRBJ1-1; a possible D gene is TRBD1 (6 bases). The germline gives CDR1 SNHLY, CDR2 FYNNEI. This CDR3 comprises 16 residues. Trimming cost V 3 bases and J 2 bases, with 16 bases left between them. The CDR3 DNA is TGTGCCAGCAGTGATGGGATAGGGACACGAAACACTGAAGCTTTCTTT. As protein: CASSDGIGTRNTEAFF.

The rearrangement links TRBV7-2 to TRBJ2-7, with TRBD2 matching 13 bases. The V segment lost 5 bases and the J segment 5 bases; nucleotides outside the gene matches: 3. Per the germline V gene, CDR1 is SGHTA and CDR2 is FQGNSA. The CDR3 has 14 amino acids. The DNA of the CDR3 is TGTGCCAGCAGCCCCGGACTAGCGGGGGACGAGCAGTACTTC. Protein: CASSPGLAGDEQYF.

The count of this clone is one. This likely reflects a read error, since a far larger clone is one base away. The V and J genes are TRBV30 and TRBJ2-7; TRBD2 matches at 8 bases. V was clipped by 3 bases and J by 4 bases; unmatched bases: 8. The CDR3 sequence is 14 residues long. Germline loops: CDR1 GTSNPN, CDR2 SVGIG (reference sequence). The CDR3 region has the DNA TGTGCCTGGAGGGAGCGGGAGTGGCTATACGAGCAGTACTTC. Translated: CAWREREWLYEQYF.